These 26 T cell receptor beta chains originate from one sample sequenced in a study of patients and donors after allogeneic stem cell transplantation (dated by TCRdb to 2020 to 2021). The library came from RT-PCR. Sequencing was performed on a NextSeq 550. TCRdb passed the public sequencing reads through fastp at Q25 and MiXCR, retaining productive beta sequences. Identical CDR3 proteins give one entry, which carries the most common genes and DNA. The sample table shows roughly 200,000 distinct CDR3 sequences, and around 40% are seen once. Jointly, the top ten make up around a tenth of the sample. Sequencing was performed on blood, either unsorted or a sorted T cell fraction (not recorded which). The receptors come from a human donor who was either an allogeneic HSCT recipient or a stem cell or donor lymphocyte infusion donor (not recorded which). It is not recorded whose cells these are; they may come from a transplant donor.

The chain carries TRBV7-2 and TRBJ2-2; no reliable D call. The CDR3 sequence is 14 residues long. Germline V gene lookup returns CDR1 SGHTA and CDR2 FQGNSA. The V gene lost 5 bases and the J gene lost 5 bases, with 12 bases spanning the gap. CDR3 amino acids: CASSKHLRTGELFF. CDR3 nucleotide sequence: TGTGCCAGCAGCAAGCACCTCAGGACCGGGGAGCTGTTTTTT.

The chain is built from TRBV4-1 and TRBJ2-3; 8 bases align to TRBD1. This CDR3 is built from 16 residues. Germline CDR1 reads MGHRA; CDR2 reads YSYEKL. Unmatched junction bases numbered 8, after V lost 6 bases and J lost 0 bases. The CDR3 nucleotides are TGCGCCAGCAGGACCAGGGGGCACATTAGCACAGATACGCAGTATTTT. Translating gives CASRTRGHISTDTQYF.

The chain carries TRBV5-1 and TRBJ1-6, with 9 bases aligning to TRBD1. Germline CDR1 reads SGHRS; CDR2 reads YFSETQ. V trimming: 3 bases; J trimming: 10 bases; junction bases outside the gene matches: 8. CDR3 length: 15 residues. DNA for the CDR3: TGCGCCAGCAGCTCCTCGGACAGGGGAGGGTCACCCCTCCACTTT. Its protein product is CASSSSDRGGSPLHF. Filled out from reference TRBV5-1 and TRBJ1-6, the complete variable domain reads KAGVTQTPRYLIKTRGQQVTLSCSPISGHRSVSWYQQTPGQGLQFLFEYFSETQRNKGNFPGRFSGRQFSNSRSEMNVSTLELGDSALYLCASSSSDRGGSPLHFGNGTRLTVT.

This clonotype appeared a few times. The chain links TRBV28 to TRBJ2-6; no clear D gene. Germline V lookup: CDR1 MDHEN, CDR2 SYDVKM. The V end lost 7 bases, the J end lost 1 base, and 5 bases lay between the germline ends. This CDR3 spans 13 amino acids. The CDR3 is CASTKSGANVLTF. DNA of the CDR3: TGTGCCAGCACTAAGTCTGGGGCCAACGTCCTGACTTTC.

In this sample, this clonotype turned up a few times. The gene calls are TRBV6-2 or TRBV6-3 and TRBJ1-2; TRBD1 is a possible D gene (6 bases). Deletions cut 0 bases from V and 5 bases from J, with 13 bases between. The CDR3 is 15 residues long. Germline loops: CDR1 MNHEY, CDR2 SVGEGT. The CDR3 DNA sequence: TGTGCCAGCAGTTACTCGGCAGGGGCGGGGTATGGCTACACCTTC. Translated, it gives CASSYSAGAGYGYTF.

The chain couples TRBV6-6 to TRBJ2-3, with D perhaps given as TRBD1 or TRBD2 (5 bases each). This CDR3 spans 16 amino acids. The V gene's germline CDR1 is MNHNY and CDR2 SVGAGI (reference sequence). Trimming shortened V by 0 bases and J by 2 bases, and 12 bases separated the two germline ends. CDR3 coding DNA: TGTGCCAGCAGTTACTCCGGGACCTTTGACACAGATACGCAGTATTTT. Translated: CASSYSGTFDTDTQYF.

The chain carries TRBV20-1 and TRBJ1-1; D uncertain. Germline CDR1 and CDR2: DFQATT and SNEGSKA (reference sequence). CDR3 size: 14 residues. V shed 5 bases and J shed 0 bases, with 13 bases lying between them. In nucleotides, the CDR3 is TGCAGTGCTGCGCCAAGGGTGCTGAACACTGAAGCTTTCTTT. Translation gives CSAAPRVLNTEAFF.

Regarding this clonotype: The junction differs from germline at one of its ends, possibly a read error. J is TRBJ1-1 and V is TRBV5-6; D is ambiguous. This CDR3 spans 14 amino acids. Germline V CDR1 and CDR2: SGHDT, YYEEEE. CDR3 sequence (DNA): TGCGCCAGCAGCTTGGTCCAACGGAGAGCTGAAGCTTTCTTT. Amino acids: CASSLVQRRAEAFF.

This clonotype was seen only a few times. The chain is built from TRBV5-1 and TRBJ1-2; D is unresolved. V shed 0 bases and J shed 4 bases, with 7 bases lying between them. The CDR3 loop spans 13 amino acids. Germline CDR1 is SGHRS and CDR2 is YFSETQ. CDR3 coding DNA: TGCGCCAGCAGCTTGGGTAGGATCTATGGCTACACCTTC. This gives the protein CASSLGRIYGYTF.

The chain combines TRBV5-1 with TRBJ1-2, with 7 bases lining up with TRBD1. Germline lookup yields CDR1 SGHRS and CDR2 YFSETQ. V lost 4 bases to trimming and J lost 8 bases; unmatched junction nucleotides: 8. The CDR3 is made up of 13 amino acids. The DNA for the CDR3 is TGCGCCAGCAGCCCCGGACAGGCGCGCGGCTACACCTTC. This translates into CASSPGQARGYTF.

In DNA, the CDR3 is TGTGCCAGCAGTTTAGGAGCGGGTGTCGGGACAGGGGTGACTGAAGCTTTCTTT. It specifies CASSLGAGVGTGVTEAFF. V and J are TRBV12-3 or TRBV12-4 and TRBJ1-1; 10 bases match TRBD1. The CDR3 runs to 18 residues. The V and J ends lost 1 base and 5 bases, in that order; junction bases with no gene match: 13.

V usage is TRBV5-1 and J usage is TRBJ2-1; no clear D gene. The CDR3 consists of 12 residues. Germline V gene data show CDR1 as SGHRS and CDR2 as YFSETQ. The V and J ends lost 4 bases and 6 bases respectively, with 8 bases between them. The CDR3 DNA is TGCGCCAGCAGCACCACTGGCAATGAGCAGTTCTTC. This translates into CASSTTGNEQFF. Complete variable domain (other parts from reference TRBV5-1 and TRBJ2-1): KAGVTQTPRYLIKTRGQQVTLSCSPISGHRSVSWYQQTPGQGLQFLFEYFSETQRNKGNFPGRFSGRQFSNSRSEMNVSTLELGDSALYLCASSTTGNEQFFGPGTRLTVL.

This clonotype came up a few times. This chain links TRBV12-3 or TRBV12-4 with TRBJ1-1; the D gene is possibly TRBD1 (5 bases). Trimming cost V 7 bases and J 0 bases, with 18 bases left between them. The CDR3 length is 16 residues. The CDR3 coding sequence is TGTGCCAGCACAGTTAGGTGGGGGAGAATGAACACTGAAGCTTTCTTT. Amino acids: CASTVRWGRMNTEAFF.

This clonotype has just a few counts. The V call is TRBV5-6, the J call TRBJ1-2, with D hard to call. The V and J ends lost 4 bases and 11 bases respectively, with 15 bases between them. Germline V CDR1 and CDR2: SGHDT, YYEEEE. This CDR3 is built from 12 residues. The CDR3: CASSDESRFYTF. CDR3 DNA sequence: TGTGCCAGCAGCGACGAATCCCGTTTTTACACCTTC.

This clonotype was seen at least ten times. The chain recombines TRBV3-1 with TRBJ1-2; the D gene is possibly TRBD1 (5 bases). There are 15 residues in the CDR3. V was pared by 1 base and J by 5 bases, with 14 bases between. The germline gives CDR1 LGHDT, CDR2 YNNKEL (reference sequence). This CDR3 reads CASSQGGGGGYGYTF. The DNA of the CDR3 is TGTGCCAGCAGCCAAGGGGGGGGTGGTGGTTATGGCTACACCTTC.

This clonotype was seen more than once but under ten times. J is TRBJ1-4 and V is TRBV12-3 or TRBV12-4; the D is unclear. CDR3 size: 16 residues. V gave up 0 bases and J gave up 0 bases, with 8 bases separating them. CDR3: CASSLAGRSTNEKLFF. The CDR3 DNA follows: TGTGCCAGCAGTTTAGCGGGCAGATCAACTAATGAAAAACTGTTTTTT.

The V and J genes are TRBV20-1 and TRBJ2-4, with D unresolved. With 2 bases removed from V and 0 bases from J, the gap between germline ends came to 11 bases. The CDR3 has 15 residues. Per germline, CDR1 DFQATT and CDR2 SNEGSKA (reference sequence). The CDR3 DNA follows: TGCAGTGCTAGATCACCAGATCTAGCCAAAAACATTCAGTACTTC. This translates into CSARSPDLAKNIQYF.

V usage is TRBV3-1 and J usage is TRBJ1-2; 11 nucleotides line up with TRBD1. Trimming cost V 0 bases and J 3 bases; bases outside gene matches: 6. This CDR3 spans 17 amino acids. CDR1 is LGHDT, CDR2 YNNKEL, per germline (reference sequence). Here the CDR3 DNA reads TGTGCCAGCAGCCAAGATGGACAGGGGGCGTGGGACTATGGCTACACCTTC. This gives the protein CASSQDGQGAWDYGYTF. The full variable domain, rest sourced from reference TRBV3-1 and TRBJ1-2, is DTAVSQTPKYLVTQMGNDKSIKCEQNLGHDTMYWYKQDSKKFLKIMFSYNNKELIINETVPNRFSPKSPDKAHLNLHINSLELGDSAVYFCASSQDGQGAWDYGYTFGSGTRLTVV.

The CDR3 DNA reads TGTGCCAGCAAGCCTGGACAGGATCCCTATGGCTACACCTTC. Amino acids: CASKPGQDPYGYTF. The chain has TRBV12-3 or TRBV12-4 and TRBJ1-2, with TRBD1 identical over 7 bases. The CDR3 spans 14 residues. After removal of 7 bases from V and 4 bases from J, the junction contained 9 bases not matched to a gene.

V and J are TRBV5-1 and TRBJ1-1; D is uncertain. There are 14 residues in the CDR3. Germline-derived CDR1 and CDR2 are SGHRS and YFSETQ. V was cut by 4 bases and J by 5 bases, with 15 bases left in between. The CDR3 spells CASSRIEGGTEAFF. CDR3 bases: TGCGCCAGCAGCCGGATTGAGGGCGGGACTGAAGCTTTCTTT.

This clonotype turned up a few times. The chain recombines TRBV11-2 with TRBJ1-6, with D hard to call. CDR1 and CDR2 from the germline V gene are SGHAT and FQNNGV. The ends were cut back, 5 bases at V and 16 bases at J, with 18 bases in the middle. This CDR3 is built from 13 residues. Here the CDR3 DNA reads TGTGCCAGCAGCGAAGGAGGTCGGACCAGGCTCCACTTT. This translates into CASSEGGRTRLHF.

The chain carries TRBV12-3 or TRBV12-4 and TRBJ2-1, with D possibly called TRBD1 or TRBD2 (5 bases each). CDR3 length: 12 amino acids. Trimming left V 6 bases short and J 9 bases short, with 12 bases between. CDR3 sequence reads: CASRFRDPEQFF. DNA of the CDR3: TGTGCCAGCAGGTTCCGGGACCCTGAGCAGTTCTTC.

This clonotype has more than one count but fewer than ten. The chain uses TRBV7-3 and TRBJ2-1; 10 nucleotides agree with TRBD2. The CDR3 extends over 16 amino acids. Germline CDR1 and CDR2: SGHTA and FQGTGA. Unmatched junction bases numbered 12, after V lost 5 bases and J lost 8 bases. Here the CDR3 reads CASSLVRASGGHEQFF. CDR3 bases: TGTGCCAGCAGCCTCGTCCGGGCTAGCGGGGGACATGAGCAGTTCTTC.

The V call is TRBV29-1, the J call TRBJ1-2, with unresolved D. Per germline, CDR1 SQVTM and CDR2 ANQGSEA. The CDR3 sequence is 12 residues long. V was pared by 2 bases and J by 5 bases, with 9 bases between. The DNA for the CDR3 is TGCAGCGTTGAAAAGGAAGCTTATGGCTACACCTTC. It encodes CSVEKEAYGYTF.

The gene calls are TRBV4-1 and TRBJ1-5, with 7 positions matching TRBD1. With 4 bases clipped from V and 9 bases from J, the junction kept 9 bases outside the gene matches. The CDR3 runs to 14 residues. The germline CDR1 and CDR2 sequences are MGHRA and YSYEKL. The DNA for the CDR3 is TGCGCCAGCAGCCCTTTTCCAGGGGGTGGGCCCCAGCATTTT. Encoded protein: CASSPFPGGGPQHF.

The V call is TRBV29-1, the J call TRBJ1-4; D is possibly TRBD1 (6 bases). The CDR3 consists of 16 residues. V was clipped by 7 bases and J by 0 bases, with 18 bases between them. Germline CDR1 SQVTM, CDR2 ANQGSEA. The DNA of the CDR3 is TGCAGCGCTAGAGCACGCAGGGGTGCAACTAATGAAAAACTGTTTTTT. This gives the protein CSARARRGATNEKLFF.